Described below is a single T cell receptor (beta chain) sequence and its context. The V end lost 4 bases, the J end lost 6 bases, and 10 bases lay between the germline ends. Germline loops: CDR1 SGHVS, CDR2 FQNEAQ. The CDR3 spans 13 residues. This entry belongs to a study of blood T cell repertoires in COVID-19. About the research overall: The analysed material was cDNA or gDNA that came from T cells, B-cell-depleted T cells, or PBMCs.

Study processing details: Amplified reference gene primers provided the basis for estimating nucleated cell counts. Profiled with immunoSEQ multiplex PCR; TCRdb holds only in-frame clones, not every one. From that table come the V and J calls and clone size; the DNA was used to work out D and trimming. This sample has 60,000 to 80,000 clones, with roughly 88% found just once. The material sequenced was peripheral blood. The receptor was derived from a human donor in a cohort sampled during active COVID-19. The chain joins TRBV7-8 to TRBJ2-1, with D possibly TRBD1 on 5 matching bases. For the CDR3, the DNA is TGTGCCAGCAGCTCAGGGTTGGGCAATGAGCAGTTCTTC. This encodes CASSSGLGNEQFF.